This entry features one T cell receptor beta chain sequence. This receptor's antigen is unknown. Base quality data are lacking; no much larger clone is found one base away. The sample belongs to a study of OX40 agonist ivuxolimab in advanced cancers. In terms of the full investigation: Ivuxolimab, which targeted the costimulatory receptor OX40 (CD134), was an agonistic, fully human IgG2 monoclonal antibody. Intravenous ivuxolimab was administered to patients every 2 weeks at six dose levels: 0.01, 0.1, 0.3, 1.5, 3 and 10 mg/kg. Among the 50 to 55 dose-escalation patients, approximately 20 had hepatocellular carcinoma, 15 or so melanoma, 9 renal cell carcinoma and 9 head and neck cancer. The dose-escalation cohort was about 83% male with a mean age of approximately 60 years, ranging from roughly 20 to 80. Prior anti-PD-1, anti-PD-L1 or anti-CTLA-4 therapy was permitted, and about 40% of dose-escalation patients had received checkpoint inhibitors. Partial responses occurred in three dose-escalation patients: two with cutaneous melanoma and one with hepatocellular carcinoma. The point of sequencing TCRbeta in the periphery was to test whether ivuxolimab changed TCR sequence diversity and drove clonal T-cell expansion. The paper reports the monotherapy dose-escalation portion (N = 52 patients) of the phase I ivuxolimab trial.

The trial excluded patients who had a history of autoimmune disease or who were on systemic immunosuppression. Peripheral blood for TCR sequencing was collected from all dose cohorts at baseline, on cycle 4 day 1, and on cycle 7 day 1. Samples came from an open-label, multicenter, first-in-human phase I dose-escalation trial of ivuxolimab. Adults with locally advanced or metastatic head and neck squamous cell, hepatocellular, melanoma or renal cell carcinoma were enrolled in the trial. CD4+ and CD8+ T cells were sorted separately from peripheral blood before TCR sequencing. Genomic DNA was isolated from the sorted cells so that the TCRbeta CDR3 region could be sequenced. TCRbeta CDR3 regions were sequenced using the immunoSEQ Assay. TCRdb holds this immuneACCESS table with in-frame rearrangements only. Some clones are missing; in checked studies, unresolved V genes explain under half, and the rest has no known cause. The sample yields about 77,000 clones; about 83% were counted once. The top ten clones comprise about 0.73% of the sample.

Points the paper makes about the study in general: Which antigens the clonally expanded peripheral T cells were specific for was not determined. After ivuxolimab, expanded clones were on average more numerous among CD8+ T cells than among CD4+ T cells. Low levels of normalized T-cell clonal expansion were also seen in some nonresponding patients. At doses of 0.1 to 3.0 mg/kg, clonal expansion of both CD4+ and CD8+ T cells in blood was seen between baseline and week 6. In partial responders in the 0.1-3.0 mg/kg groups, normalized peripheral clonal expansion was found to be among the lowest, especially among CD8+ T cells.

The sequences come from CD4+ or CD8+ T cells sorted from blood, collected in a trial of the OX40 agonist ivuxolimab. The TCR sequence derives from an adult with an advanced solid tumor such as melanoma, head and neck, liver or kidney cancer.

The CDR3 region reads CASSLDVYGYTF. The sequenced DNA is TGCGCCAGCAGCTTGGATGTCTATGGCTACACCTTC. The chain joins TRBV5-1 to TRBJ1-2; no D gene can be assigned with confidence. Spanning cysteine to phenylalanine, the CDR3 consists of 12 amino acids. Just CDR3 DNA is preserved here, 36 bases in frame from base 1. CDR1 and CDR2 (SGHRS, YFSETQ) derive from the germline V gene. Trimming costs V 0 bases and J 4 bases, and their ends lie 4 bases apart.